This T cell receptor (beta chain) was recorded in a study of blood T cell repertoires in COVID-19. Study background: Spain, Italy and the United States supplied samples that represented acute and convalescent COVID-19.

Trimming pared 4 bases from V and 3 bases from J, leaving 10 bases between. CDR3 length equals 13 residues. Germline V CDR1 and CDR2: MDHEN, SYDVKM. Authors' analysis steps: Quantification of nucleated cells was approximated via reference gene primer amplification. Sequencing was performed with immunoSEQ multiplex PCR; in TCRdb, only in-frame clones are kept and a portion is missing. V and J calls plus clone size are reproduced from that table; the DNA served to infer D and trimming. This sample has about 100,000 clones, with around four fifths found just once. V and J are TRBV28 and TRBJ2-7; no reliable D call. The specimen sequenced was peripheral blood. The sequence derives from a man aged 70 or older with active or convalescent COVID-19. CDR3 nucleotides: TGTGCCAGCAGTTCCGCGGATTTCTACGAGCAGTACTTC. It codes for CASSSADFYEQYF.